Below, 16 T cell receptor beta chains from the same sample are listed, as sequenced in a study of beta chain features in type 1 diabetes. Expressed TCRB transcripts were sequenced, since all the RNA that had been isolated was reverse transcribed. The data were produced by immunoSEQ multiplex PCR, yet TCRdb's version contains in-frame clones alone and is incomplete. The sample carries about half a million clones, around 28% recorded once. Sample: naive CD4+ T cells from blood. The receptors here all came from a man younger than 30 in good health.

The genes are TRBV4-1 and TRBJ2-7; D is undetermined. V was trimmed by 2 bases and J by 6 bases, leaving 20 bases between them. This CDR3 region has 16 residues. Germline V gives CDR1 MGHRA, CDR2 YSYEKL. The CDR3 sequence is CASSQLIGFQIGEQYF. In DNA, the CDR3 is TGCGCCAGCAGCCAATTAATCGGCTTTCAAATCGGCGAGCAGTACTTC.

This clone was counted a single time. The V and J genes are TRBV6-5 and TRBJ2-5; D might be TRBD1 (7 bases). The CDR3 length is 16 residues. V was shortened by 0 bases and J by 7 bases, with 18 bases between the two germline ends. Germline V gene data show CDR1 as MNHEY and CDR2 as SVGAGI. CDR3 sequence (DNA): TGTGCCAGCAGTTACTCGACGGCAGGGGGGACGGGGACCCAGTACTTC. Translating gives CASSYSTAGGTGTQYF.

The rearrangement links TRBV7-9 to TRBJ2-5; no definite D call. Trimming took 6 bases from V and 4 from J, leaving 21 bases between them. The CDR3 runs 16 residues. From germline, CDR1 is SEHNR and CDR2 FQNEAQ (reference sequence). The CDR3 nucleotides read TGTGCCAGCAGTCAACTACCGGGCCGGGCTGGAGAGACCCAGTACTTC. Translation: CASSQLPGRAGETQYF.

This chain joins TRBV28 and TRBJ1-2; tentatively, D is TRBD1 (5 bases). The ends were cut back, 7 bases at V and 4 bases at J, with 13 bases in the middle. Looked up from germline, CDR1 is MDHEN and CDR2 is SYDVKM. This CDR3 region has 13 residues. The DNA of the CDR3 is TGTGCCAGCACCCGGATAGACAGCTATGGCTACACCTTC. It yields the protein CASTRIDSYGYTF.

The chain has TRBV5-4 and TRBJ1-4; D is ambiguous. The CDR3 is 17 amino acids. V was pared by 2 bases and J by 5 bases, with 19 bases between. Germline V gene lookup returns CDR1 SGHNT and CDR2 YYREEE (reference sequence). This CDR3 reads CASSFRASGRKNEKLFF. The CDR3 DNA sequence: TGTGCCAGCAGCTTCCGGGCCTCCGGGCGAAAAAATGAAAAACTGTTTTTT.

The chain recombines TRBV5-1 with TRBJ2-7; 7 bases align to TRBD1. V gave up 4 bases and J gave up 4 bases; unmatched junction bases: 5. Looked up from germline, CDR1 is SGHRS and CDR2 is YFSETQ. The CDR3 loop spans 13 amino acids. The CDR3, as DNA: TGCGCCAGCAGCCGGGACAGCGAGTACGAGCAGTACTTC. It encodes CASSRDSEYEQYF.

This CDR3 is CASSRTGASGNTIYF. Here the CDR3 DNA reads TGTGCCAGCAGTCGGACAGGGGCTTCTGGAAACACCATATATTTT. V and J are TRBV27 and TRBJ1-3; 9 positions agree with TRBD1. The CDR3 is 15 amino acids. CDR1 and CDR2 (germline): MNHEY, SMNVEV (reference sequence). V was clipped by 5 bases and J by 1 base; unmatched bases: 3.

V usage is TRBV9 and J usage is TRBJ2-1, with 12 bases that match TRBD2. Per the germline V gene, CDR1 is SGDLS and CDR2 is YYNGEE. J lost 7 bases, V lost 3 bases, and 8 bases had no gene match. The CDR3 sequence is 16 residues long. CDR3 bases: TGTGCCAGCAGCGCCGAACTAGCGGGAGGTAGTAATGAGCAGTTCTTC. Residues: CASSAELAGGSNEQFF.

This chain joins TRBV7-3 and TRBJ2-3; TRBD2 matches 8 bases. Trimming took 5 bases from V and 6 from J; bases not matched to a gene: 10. The germline CDR1 and CDR2 sequences are SGHTA and FQGTGA. The CDR3 runs to 15 residues. The CDR3 DNA reads TGTGCCAGCAGCCTGGAGCGGGAGAGGCGGGATACGCAGTATTTT. Amino acids: CASSLERERRDTQYF.

This rearrangement joins TRBV2 to TRBJ2-7; 7 bases fit TRBD2. V shed 2 bases and J 4 bases; nucleotides not matched to a gene: 2. There are 13 residues in the CDR3. Germline V gene lookup returns CDR1 SNHLY and CDR2 FYNNEI. The CDR3 DNA is TGTGCCAGCAGTGAACGGGGGGAGTACGAGCAGTACTTC. It translates to CASSERGEYEQYF. The full variable domain, with the rest looked up from reference TRBV2 and TRBJ2-7, is EPEVTQTPSHQVTQMGQEVILRCVPISNHLYFYWYRQILGQKVEFLVSFYNNEISEKSEIFDDQFSVERPDGSNFTLKIRSTKLEDSAMYFCASSERGEYEQYFGPGTRLTVT.

This clone was observed a handful of times. The sample has other DNA sequences that encode this CDR3 too. The chain links TRBV7-3 to TRBJ1-1; no definite D call. The CDR3 length is 14 residues. The germline CDR1 and CDR2 sequences are SGHTA and FQGTGA. Trimming took off 0 bases at V and 1 base at J, with 6 bases between the two ends. The CDR3 is CASSLTGGNTEAFF. The CDR3 nucleotides are TGTGCCAGCAGCTTAACAGGCGGGAACACTGAAGCTTTCTTT.

This clone showed up just a few times. The chain links TRBV7-2 to TRBJ2-3; 8 positions match TRBD2. V dropped 6 bases and J dropped 4; count of bases not matched to a gene: 9. CDR3 length equals 15 residues. Germline-derived CDR1 and CDR2 are SGHTA and FQGNSA. In nucleotides, the CDR3 is TGTGCCAGCAGTTCCAGCGGGACTAGGGCAGATACGCAGTATTTT. This translates into CASSSSGTRADTQYF.

In its sample, this clone was seen a few times. The J gene is TRBJ2-4, the V gene TRBV7-2; no definite D call. The V gene's germline CDR1 is SGHTA and CDR2 FQGNSA. Deletions cut 5 bases from V and 1 base from J, with 12 bases between. The CDR3 runs to 15 residues. The CDR3 DNA is TGTGCCAGCAGCCTAAGACAAACGGCCAAAAACATTCAGTACTTC. It specifies CASSLRQTAKNIQYF.

This CDR3 reads CASSQLTVAKNIQYF. CDR3 in DNA: TGTGCCAGCAGCCAGCTGACAGTAGCCAAAAACATTCAGTACTTC. The chain is built from TRBV6-5 and TRBJ2-4; possibly TRBD1 for D (5 bases). V was trimmed by 6 bases and J by 0 bases, leaving 12 bases between them. The CDR3 is 15 amino acids. Germline V lookup: CDR1 MNHEY, CDR2 SVGAGI.

Only a few counts were recorded for this clone. The V call is TRBV5-1, the J call TRBJ2-3, with D possibly being TRBD1 (6 bases). Germline V gene data show CDR1 as SGHRS and CDR2 as YFSETQ. V lost 5 bases and J lost 0, with 13 bases in between. CDR3 length: 15 amino acids. The CDR3 spells CASRQDSTSTDTQYF. For the CDR3, the DNA is TGCGCCAGCAGACAGGACAGCACTAGCACAGATACGCAGTATTTT.

The rearrangement uses TRBV30 and TRBJ1-2; D is undetermined. The V end was cut by 5 bases, the J end by 1 base, with 14 bases between. Looked up from germline, CDR1 is GTSNPN and CDR2 is SVGIG (reference sequence). The CDR3 has 14 amino acids. The CDR3 sequence is CAWGAGRINYGYTF. The CDR3 coding sequence is TGTGCCTGGGGTGCAGGACGGATTAACTATGGCTACACCTTC.